The rows below give T cell receptor beta chains drawn from one sample of a study of blood T cell repertoires in COVID-19. Here immunoSEQ multiplex PCR was the method, and the copy in TCRdb shows in-frame clones only, minus some. The table has about 100,000 clones, 70% to 80% seen once. Sequenced: peripheral blood. These receptor sequences come from a man between 70 and 80 years old with active or convalescent COVID-19. Both conserved end residues are part of each CDR3. The D gene is left open where the match is weak. Clone size is not always given. Where it is, it says once, few, many or a class for expanded clones.

NA,TRBV19,TRBJ1-1,NA,CASMVKAGDTEAFF,TGTGCCAGCATGGTAAAAGCCGGGGACACTGAAGCTTTCTTT
NA,TRBV5-5,TRBJ1-4,TRBD1,CASSSSGGRSNEKLFF,TGTGCCAGCAGCTCCTCAGGGGGCCGGTCTAATGAAAAACTGTTTTTT
NA,TRBV6-1,TRBJ2-2,NA,CASSEVPGLLNTGELFF,TGTGCCAGCAGTGAAGTACCGGGACTGCTGAACACCGGGGAGCTGTTTTTT
few,TRBV4-1,TRBJ2-3,TRBD1,CASSQGQGKDTQYF,TGCGCCAGCAGCCAAGGACAGGGGAAAGATACGCAGTATTTT
NA,TRBV6-5,TRBJ1-6,NA,CASSYSRRNNSPLHF,TGTGCCAGCAGTTACTCGCGGCGGAATAATTCACCCCTCCACTTT
NA,TRBV2,TRBJ1-4,NA,CASSYRSTNEKLFF,TGTGCCAGCAGTTACAGGTCCACTAATGAAAAACTGTTTTTT
NA,TRBV24-1,TRBJ2-5,TRBD1,CATRQGVGETQYF,TGTGCCACTAGACAGGGGGTCGGGGAGACCCAGTACTTC
NA,TRBV7-3,TRBJ1-6,NA,CASSTRGDSPLHF,TGTGCCAGCAGCACTCGGGGGGATTCACCCCTCCACTTT
NA,TRBV14,TRBJ2-1,NA,CASSQGVYSSYNEQFF,TGTGCCAGCAGCCAAGGTGTATATAGCTCCTACAATGAGCAGTTCTTC
NA,TRBV5-1,TRBJ2-1,TRBD2,CASSLDTGGNEQFF,TGCGCCAGCAGCTTGGACACGGGGGGCAATGAGCAGTTCTTC
NA,TRBV3-1/TRBV3-2,TRBJ2-5,TRBD2,CASSLAGGGYQETQYF,TGTGCCAGCAGCCTAGCGGGAGGGGGGTACCAAGAGACCCAGTACTTC
NA,TRBV28,TRBJ1-5,NA,CASSLGGFYQPQHF,TGTGCCAGCAGTTTAGGGGGGTTTTATCAGCCCCAGCATTTT
few,TRBV11-2,TRBJ2-3,TRBD2,CASRDGGGTDTQYF,TGTGCCAGCAGGGATGGGGGGGGGACAGATACGCAGTATTTT
NA,TRBV2,TRBJ2-3,NA,CASSEALGGGDTQYF,TGTGCCAGCAGTGAAGCGTTGGGGGGTGGGGATACGCAGTATTTT
NA,TRBV6-8,TRBJ2-7,TRBD2,CASSPSGLSYEQYF,TGTGCCAGCAGTCCTAGCGGGCTATCCTACGAGCAGTACTTC
NA,TRBV5-5,TRBJ2-7,TRBD1,CASSLGGTGVQEQYF,TGTGCCAGCAGCTTAGGCGGGACAGGGGTGCAGGAGCAGTACTTC
NA,TRBV5-4,TRBJ2-7,TRBD2,CASSFGGGLGEQYF,TGTGCCAGCAGCTTTGGCGGGGGGCTTGGCGAGCAGTACTTC
NA,TRBV5-1,TRBJ2-3,TRBD2,CASSETSGARDTQYF,TGCGCCAGCAGTGAAACTAGCGGGGCGCGGGATACGCAGTATTTT
NA,TRBV19,TRBJ2-2,NA,CASSTQATGELFF,TGTGCCAGTAGTACCCAGGCCACCGGGGAGCTGTTTTTT
NA,TRBV7-8,TRBJ1-1,TRBD1,CASRLQGDPEAFF,TGTGCCAGCAGACTTCAGGGGGACCCTGAAGCTTTCTTT
NA,TRBV29-1,TRBJ1-2,NA,CSVGADYGYTF,TGCAGCGTTGGGGCTGACTATGGCTACACCTTC
NA,TRBV28,TRBJ1-2,NA,CASRKIWRGYGYTF,TGTGCCAGCAGGAAGATTTGGCGCGGCTATGGCTACACCTTC
NA,TRBV5-6,TRBJ1-4,TRBD1,CASSFPGQGPEKLFF,TGTGCCAGCAGCTTCCCGGGACAGGGACCTGAAAAACTGTTTTTT
NA,TRBV7-9,TRBJ2-3,TRBD1,CASSLAAPGGAGTDTQYF,TGTGCCAGCAGCTTAGCGGCCCCAGGGGGCGCGGGCACAGATACGCAGTATTTT
few,TRBV6-2/TRBV6-3,TRBJ2-3,TRBD2,CASSYPSFWREVRTDTQYF,TGTGCCAGCAGTTACCCCTCCTTTTGGCGGGAGGTTCGCACAGATACGCAGTATTTT
NA,TRBV12-5,TRBJ1-3,NA,CASGLLEGGNTIYF,TGTGCTAGTGGCCTACTGGAGGGAGGGAACACCATATATTTT
NA,TRBV6-5,TRBJ1-1,TRBD1,CASSGGPRTFF,TGTGCCAGCTCAGGGGGCCCTCGGACGTTCTTT
NA,TRBV6-5,TRBJ2-7,NA,CASSRDPTGLEQYF,TGTGCCAGCAGTCGAGACCCCACAGGGCTCGAGCAGTACTTC
NA,TRBV5-6,TRBJ1-1,TRBD1,CASSGTGGETEAFF,TGTGCCAGCAGCGGGACAGGGGGTGAAACTGAAGCTTTCTTT
once,TRBV5-1,TRBJ1-1,NA,CASSSWTGGDTEAFF,TGCGCCAGCAGCTCATGGACGGGAGGTGACACTGAAGCTTTCTTT
NA,TRBV4-1,TRBJ2-5,TRBD2,CASSPNARGGQETQYF,TGCGCCAGCAGCCCAAACGCCCGGGGGGGACAAGAGACCCAGTACTTC
NA,TRBV6-5,TRBJ2-1,TRBD1,CASSTLTGANNEQFF,TGTGCCAGCAGTACCCTGACAGGGGCGAACAATGAGCAGTTCTTC
NA,TRBV14,TRBJ1-6,TRBD1,CASSYDRGRGSPLHF,TGTGCCAGCAGCTACGACAGGGGGCGCGGTTCACCCCTCCACTTT
NA,TRBV10-3,TRBJ2-7,TRBD1,CAIKRTGIGYEQYF,TGTGCCATCAAAAGGACAGGGATAGGATACGAGCAGTACTTC
NA,TRBV28,TRBJ1-5,TRBD1,CACDRGMRQPQHF,TGTGCCTGCGACAGGGGAATGAGACAGCCCCAGCATTTT
NA,TRBV10-3,TRBJ1-1,TRBD1,CAISEGQGEAFF,TGTGCCATCAGTGAAGGACAGGGGGAAGCTTTCTTT
NA,TRBV19,TRBJ2-5,NA,CASSIAGGLVETQYF,TGTGCCAGTAGTATAGCGGGGGGCCTAGTAGAGACCCAGTACTTC
few,TRBV2,TRBJ1-5,NA,CASSEAAAGANQPQHF,TGTGCCAGCAGTGAAGCGGCAGCCGGAGCCAATCAGCCCCAGCATTTT
NA,TRBV4-3,TRBJ1-3,NA,CASSQDASSGNTIYF,TGCGCCAGCAGCCAAGATGCCAGCTCTGGAAACACCATATATTTT
once,TRBV30,TRBJ1-6,TRBD1,CAWRIDPGQGLGNSPLHF,TGTGCCTGGAGGATTGACCCCGGACAGGGGCTGGGGAATTCACCCCTCCACTTT
NA,TRBV19,TRBJ1-1,NA,CASTEQVMNTEAFF,TGTGCCAGTACGGAACAGGTTATGAACACTGAAGCTTTCTTT
NA,TRBV2,TRBJ1-1,TRBD1,CASRDGTANTEAFF,TGTGCCAGCAGAGACGGGACAGCGAACACTGAAGCTTTCTTT
NA,TRBV6-1,TRBJ1-1,NA,CASSERTTTRERAEAFF,TGTGCCAGCAGTGAAAGGACGACTACCCGTGAACGCGCTGAAGCTTTCTTT
NA,TRBV19,TRBJ1-5,NA,CASSIGGGLSNQPQHF,TGTGCCAGTAGTATAGGGGGGGGGTTGAGCAATCAGCCCCAGCATTTT
once,TRBV13,TRBJ2-7,TRBD1,CASSLATDRGSYEQYF,TGTGCCAGCAGCTTAGCAACCGACAGGGGATCCTACGAGCAGTACTTC
NA,TRBV4-2,TRBJ1-4,NA,CASSQDTGTATNEKLFF,TGTGCCAGCAGCCAAGATACAGGGACCGCAACTAATGAAAAACTGTTTTTT
NA,TRBV15,TRBJ1-1,NA,CATSRETGSLNTEAFF,TGTGCCACCAGCAGAGAAACGGGTTCCCTGAACACTGAAGCTTTCTTT
NA,TRBV28,TRBJ2-3,TRBD2,CASSFFGAGRWTDTQYF,TGTGCCAGCAGTTTCTTTGGAGCGGGGAGGTGGACAGATACGCAGTATTTT
NA,TRBV7-2,TRBJ1-5,NA,CASSTRTGLNQPQHF,TGTGCCAGCAGCACCCGGACGGGATTAAATCAGCCCCAGCATTTT
NA,TRBV7-2,TRBJ1-2,NA,CASSLDRVRGYTF,TGTGCCAGCAGCTTAGACAGGGTGAGAGGCTACACCTTC
NA,TRBV7-2,TRBJ1-3,NA,CASSLVGGSRLGGNTIYF,TGTGCCAGCAGCTTAGTCGGCGGGTCTAGGCTTGGTGGAAACACCATATATTTT
NA,TRBV6-1,TRBJ2-7,NA,CASSDAGNYEQYF,TGTGCCAGCAGTGACGCGGGAAACTACGAGCAGTACTTC
NA,TRBV5-6,TRBJ1-6,NA,CASNRDDNSPLHF,TGTGCCAGCAACAGGGACGATAATTCACCCCTCCACTTT
NA,TRBV13,TRBJ2-1,NA,CASSLQVAVGNEQFF,TGTGCCAGCAGCTTACAGGTAGCGGTTGGAAATGAGCAGTTCTTC
few,TRBV6-5,TRBJ1-2,TRBD1,CASSYLRTGPHYGYTF,TGTGCCAGCAGTTACCTCCGGACAGGGCCGCACTATGGCTACACCTTC